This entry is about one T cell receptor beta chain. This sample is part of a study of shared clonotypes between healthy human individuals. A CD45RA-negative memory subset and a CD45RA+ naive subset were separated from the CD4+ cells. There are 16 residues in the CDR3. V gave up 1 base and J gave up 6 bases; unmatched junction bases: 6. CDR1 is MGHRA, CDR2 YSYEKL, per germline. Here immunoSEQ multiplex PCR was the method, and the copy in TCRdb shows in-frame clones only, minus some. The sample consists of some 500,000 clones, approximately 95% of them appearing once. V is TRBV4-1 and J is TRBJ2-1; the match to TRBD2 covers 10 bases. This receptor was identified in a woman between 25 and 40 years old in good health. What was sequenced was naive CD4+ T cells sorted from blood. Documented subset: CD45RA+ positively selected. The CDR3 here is CASSQVRTSGRNEQFF. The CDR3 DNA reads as TGCGCCAGCAGCCAAGTCCGGACTAGCGGACGCAATGAGCAGTTCTTC.